This T cell receptor (beta chain) was found in a study of cytomegalovirus exposure and HLA in healthy donors. Study-wide findings and caveats: Certain sequence variants were highly shared and formed a cluster, and this cluster was likely a sequencing artifact. Reports state that TCR beta sequences accurately predicted most subjects' HLA-A and HLA-B alleles. Cytomegalovirus association was listed for about 150 TCR beta chains.

It was with 60 Vbeta and 13 Jbeta primers that the PCR ran. The method was immunoSEQ multiplex PCR; TCRdb's version includes in-frame clones alone and lacks a portion of them. The sample gives roughly 130,000 clones, 73% of which show up once; roughly 2.1% is in the top ten. The germline gives CDR1 LGHNA, CDR2 YSLEER. The CDR3 length is 16 residues. For this clone: Its antigen is undetermined. At one end the junction does not follow the germline gene, possibly because of a read error.

This sequence joins TRBV4-3 and TRBJ1-2, with D perhaps TRBD1 (6 bases). The receptor's source is a woman aged 40 to 50 in good health and CMV-seropositive. Sequencing was carried out using PBMCs. The CDR3, as DNA: TGCGCCAGCAGCCAAGGGGGGCACCGTACTAACTTTGGCTACACCTTC. It is translated as CASSQGGHRTNFGYTF.